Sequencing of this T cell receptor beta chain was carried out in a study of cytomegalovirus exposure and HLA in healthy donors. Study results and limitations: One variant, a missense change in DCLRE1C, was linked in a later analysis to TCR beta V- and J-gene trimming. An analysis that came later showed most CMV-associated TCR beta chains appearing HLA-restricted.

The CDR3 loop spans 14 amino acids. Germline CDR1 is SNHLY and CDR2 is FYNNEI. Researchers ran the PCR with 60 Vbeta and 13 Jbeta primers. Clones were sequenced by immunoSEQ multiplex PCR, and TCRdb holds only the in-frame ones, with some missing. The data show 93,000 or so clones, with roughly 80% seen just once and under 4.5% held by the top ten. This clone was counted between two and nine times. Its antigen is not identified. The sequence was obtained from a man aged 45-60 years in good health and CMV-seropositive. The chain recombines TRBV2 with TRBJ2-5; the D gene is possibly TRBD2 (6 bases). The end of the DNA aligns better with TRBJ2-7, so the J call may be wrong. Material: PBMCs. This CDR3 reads CASRRDSGSLEQYF. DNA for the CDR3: TGTGCCAGCAGAAGGGACTCCGGGTCTCTCGAGCAGTACTTC.